This entry lists 27 T cell receptor beta chains sequenced from one sample in a study of blood T cell repertoires in COVID-19. Clones were sequenced by immunoSEQ multiplex PCR, and TCRdb holds only the in-frame ones, with some missing. The sample shows approximately 170,000 clones, approximately 85% of them seen only once. Sequencing used peripheral blood. These receptors were obtained from a man older than 75 with COVID-19, enrolled during active disease.

The chain uses TRBV6-5 and TRBJ1-1, with D possibly being TRBD1 (6 bases). CDR1 and CDR2 from the germline V gene are MNHEY and SVGAGI. CDR3 size: 14 residues. Trimming cost V 4 bases and J 5 bases, with 14 bases left between them. The CDR3 region has the DNA TGTGCCAGCAGTTTCCGACAGGAAGGGACTGAAGCTTTCTTT. Its translation: CASSFRQEGTEAFF.

The chain has TRBV27 and TRBJ1-2; 7 positions agree with TRBD1. Per the germline V gene, CDR1 is MNHEY and CDR2 is SMNVEV (reference sequence). The CDR3 covers 15 residues. J gave up 4 bases and V 7 bases, and 12 bases lay outside the gene matches. The CDR3 reads CASTSTGRGTYGYTF. CDR3 in DNA: TGTGCCAGCACTAGCACAGGCAGGGGGACCTATGGCTACACCTTC.

This chain connects TRBV5-1 to TRBJ2-1; 7 bases line up with TRBD1. J lost 7 bases, V lost 1 base, and 5 bases had no gene match. The CDR3 is 14 residues long. Per the germline V gene, CDR1 is SGHRS and CDR2 is YFSETQ. The CDR3 protein is CASSLLRQGNEQFF. The CDR3 DNA follows: TGCGCCAGCAGCTTGCTCCGACAGGGTAATGAGCAGTTCTTC.

In DNA, the CDR3 is TGTGCCAGCAGCCATAGACAGGGGAGTGAAAAACTGTTTTTT. It encodes CASSHRQGSEKLFF. This rearrangement joins TRBV5-6 to TRBJ1-4, with 8 bases lining up with TRBD1. Germline V gives CDR1 SGHDT, CDR2 YYEEEE. The trim removed 4 bases at V and 7 bases at J, leaving 6 bases unmatched. The CDR3 loop spans 14 amino acids.

The chain has TRBV19 and TRBJ1-1, with D maybe TRBD1 (5 bases). CDR1 and CDR2 (germline): LNHDA, SQIVND (reference sequence). The CDR3 has 15 residues. Trimming cost V 5 bases and J 5 bases, with 18 bases left between them. CDR3 sequence reads: CASSPFLGGKTEAFF. The DNA for the CDR3 is TGTGCCAGTAGTCCCTTCCTGGGGGGAAAGACTGAAGCTTTCTTT. Based on the CDR3 plus reference TRBV19 and TRBJ1-1, the full variable domain is DGGITQSPKYLFRKEGQNVTLSCEQNLNHDAMYWYRQDPGQGLRLIYYSQIVNDFQKGDIAEGYSVSREKKESFPLTVTSAQKNPTAFYLCASSPFLGGKTEAFFGQGTRLTVV.

The J gene is TRBJ1-2, the V gene TRBV3-1 (or the pseudogene TRBV3-2); 7 bases align to TRBD1. The junction had 8 bases not matched to a gene; V was cut back by 0 bases and J by 7 bases. Germline V gives CDR1 LGHDT, CDR2 YNNKEL (reference sequence). The CDR3 is 15 residues long. The CDR3 is CASSQDAGRDSGYTF. The CDR3 nucleotides are TGTGCCAGCAGCCAAGACGCGGGGCGGGACAGTGGCTACACCTTC.

This clone was observed at least ten times. The J gene is TRBJ1-5, the V gene TRBV7-8, with unresolved D. The germline V and J ends were trimmed by 4 bases and 2 bases, with 12 bases remaining between them. The CDR3 contains 15 residues. CDR1 SGHVS and CDR2 FQNEAQ come from the germline V gene. The CDR3 DNA reads TGTGCCAGCAGCTCAGGCAGGATAGGCAATCAGCCCCAGCATTTT. Translating it yields CASSSGRIGNQPQHF.

V gene TRBV25-1 combines with J gene TRBJ1-1; D is undetermined. Germline CDR1 reads MGHDK; CDR2 reads SYGVNS. This CDR3 is 12 amino acids long. Between the trimmed V and J ends, which lost 6 bases and 7 bases, there was a span of 12 bases. Written as DNA, the CDR3 is TGTGCCAGCAGAGGAGGGTACGGTGAAGCTTTCTTT. It encodes CASRGGYGEAFF.

The chain has TRBV5-4 and TRBJ1-6; 9 positions match TRBD1. The germline CDR1 and CDR2 sequences are SGHNT and YYREEE (reference sequence). V shed 3 bases and J 2 bases; nucleotides not matched to a gene: 3. This CDR3 is 16 amino acids long. The DNA of the CDR3 is TGTGCCAGCAGCTGGGACAGGGATCCCTATAATTCACCCCTCCACTTT. It codes for CASSWDRDPYNSPLHF.

This rearrangement joins TRBV24-1 to TRBJ1-5, with a possible D match to TRBD1 (5 bases). Germline CDR1 and CDR2: KGHDR and SFDVKD. The CDR3 has 12 amino acids. V gave up 4 bases and J gave up 6 bases, with 6 bases separating them. The CDR3, as DNA: TGTGCCACCAGTGACCAGGGTCAGCCCCAGCATTTT. This gives the protein CATSDQGQPQHF.

This clone showed up just once. This chain connects TRBV10-3 to TRBJ2-3, with D possibly TRBD2 on 7 matching bases. This CDR3 contains 19 residues. Per the germline V gene, CDR1 is ENHRY and CDR2 is SYGVKD. V gave up 6 bases and J gave up 0 bases, with 25 bases separating them. DNA of the CDR3: TGTGCCATCAGCAGACTTATGGGGGGGGACATCGCTAGCACAGATACGCAGTATTTT. Its translation: CAISRLMGGDIASTDTQYF.

The genes are TRBV7-3 and TRBJ2-3; 8 bases align to TRBD1. In germline, CDR1 is SGHTA, CDR2 FQGTGA. V dropped 1 base and J dropped 6; count of bases not matched to a gene: 6. This CDR3 has 15 residues. The CDR3 reads CASSLNQGAGDTQYF. CDR3 nucleotide sequence: TGTGCCAGCAGCTTAAATCAGGGGGCAGGCGATACGCAGTATTTT. The full variable domain, its missing parts supplied by reference TRBV7-3 and TRBJ2-3, is GAGVSQTPSNKVTEKGKYVELRCDPISGHTALYWYRQSLGQGPEFLIYFQGTGAADDSGLPNDRFFAVRPEGSVSTLKIQRTERGDSAVYLCASSLNQGAGDTQYFGPGTRLTVL.

In this sample, this clone turned up once. This rearrangement joins TRBV10-3 to TRBJ2-6; 7 bases fit TRBD1. Germline assignment: CDR1 ENHRY and CDR2 SYGVKD. The trim removed 6 bases at V and 4 bases at J, leaving 6 bases unmatched. This CDR3 has 15 amino acids. The CDR3 nucleotides read TGTGCCATCAGCCTAGACAGGGAAGGGGCCAACGTCCTGACTTTC. Translated: CAISLDREGANVLTF.

The rearrangement uses TRBV5-6 and TRBJ2-3; TRBD2 might be the D (6 bases). V was cut by 0 bases and J by 6 bases, with 14 bases left in between. Germline values: CDR1 SGHDT, CDR2 YYEEEE. This CDR3 is built from 15 residues. This chain's CDR3 is CASSLGPPGRDTQYF. As DNA, the CDR3 is TGTGCCAGCAGCTTGGGGCCCCCAGGGAGGGATACGCAGTATTTT.

The sample holds a few counts of this clone. The rearrangement uses TRBV11-2 and TRBJ1-6; D may be TRBD1 (5 bases). CDR1 and CDR2 from the germline V gene are SGHAT and FQNNGV. The V end was cut by 2 bases, the J end by 0 bases, with 8 bases between. This CDR3 has 16 amino acids. The CDR3 loop is CASSLRGSSYNSPLHF. DNA of the CDR3: TGTGCCAGCAGCTTAAGGGGAAGCTCCTATAATTCACCCCTCCACTTT.

This chain's CDR3 is CASRGGVTGELFF. In DNA, the CDR3 is TGTGCCAGCAGGGGAGGGGTCACCGGGGAGCTGTTTTTT. The genes are TRBV7-3 and TRBJ2-2; 7 bases are shared with TRBD2. Germline-derived CDR1 and CDR2 are SGHTA and FQGTGA. The CDR3 totals 13 residues. V shed 6 bases, J shed 4 bases, and the junction held 2 bases outside the gene matches.

The genes are TRBV6-2 or TRBV6-3 and TRBJ1-2, with 8 positions matching TRBD1. Germline assignment: CDR1 MNHEY and CDR2 SVGEGT. V lost 5 bases, J lost 5 bases, and 10 bases stayed unmatched. This CDR3 is 15 amino acids long. In DNA, the CDR3 is TGTGCCAGCAGTCCCACCGGGACAGGCAATTATGGCTACACCTTC. Protein sequence: CASSPTGTGNYGYTF.

This clone was seen just once. The CDR3 DNA follows: TGTGCCAGCAGCAGACAGGGCACGGACACTGAAGCTTTCTTT. As protein: CASSRQGTDTEAFF. This chain links TRBV2 with TRBJ1-1; TRBD1 agrees at 7 bases. The CDR3 length is 14 residues. V was clipped by 6 bases and J by 3 bases; unmatched bases: 7. Germline CDR1 reads SNHLY; CDR2 reads FYNNEI.

The chain joins TRBV6-1 to TRBJ2-2; the D gene is possibly TRBD1 (6 bases). V shed 0 bases and J shed 1 base, with 12 bases lying between them. Germline CDR1 MNHNS, CDR2 SASEGT. The CDR3 consists of 17 residues. In nucleotides, the CDR3 is TGTGCCAGCAGTGAAGCACGAGGGGGTCAGAACACCGGGGAGCTGTTTTTT. It codes for CASSEARGGQNTGELFF.

This sequence joins TRBV4-1 and TRBJ1-5; TRBD1 matches 7 bases. The V and J ends lost 4 bases and 4 bases, in that order; junction bases with no gene match: 4. The CDR3 consists of 14 residues. Per the germline V gene, CDR1 is MGHRA and CDR2 is YSYEKL. CDR3 DNA: TGCGCCAGCAGCCTCACAGGGGCTAATCAGCCCCAGCATTTT. This encodes CASSLTGANQPQHF.

This chain uses TRBV20-1 with TRBJ2-7; D is uncertain. Germline V gene sequence: CDR1 DFQATT, CDR2 SNEGSKA (reference sequence). Trimming took off 1 base at V and 3 bases at J, with 4 bases between the two ends. This CDR3 spans 11 amino acids. CDR3 DNA: TGCAGTGCTAGAGGCGGCTACGAGCAGTACTTC. It encodes CSARGGYEQYF.

V gene TRBV2 combines with J gene TRBJ1-2; D gene unclear. Germline-derived CDR1 and CDR2 are SNHLY and FYNNEI. The CDR3 is made up of 13 amino acids. The V end was cut by 11 bases, the J end by 2 bases, with 15 bases between. The CDR3 DNA reads TGTGCCGGGAGCCAAGGGTCCAACTATGGCTACACCTTC. It specifies CAGSQGSNYGYTF. The variable domain in full, completed from reference TRBV2 and TRBJ1-2, reads EPEVTQTPSHQVTQMGQEVILRCVPISNHLYFYWYRQILGQKVEFLVSFYNNEISEKSEIFDDQFSVERPDGSNFTLKIRSTKLEDSAMYFCAGSQGSNYGYTFGSGTRLTVV.

The V call is TRBV28, the J call TRBJ2-2; TRBD1 is a possible D gene (5 bases). Trimming stripped 4 bases from V and 2 bases from J, with 11 bases between. The germline V gene encodes CDR1 MDHEN and CDR2 SYDVKM. This CDR3 has 15 amino acids. CDR3 in amino acids: CASSSGAGNTGELFF. The CDR3 region has the DNA TGTGCCAGCAGTTCTGGGGCAGGAAACACCGGGGAGCTGTTTTTT.

This rearrangement joins TRBV27 to TRBJ1-2; 9 bases line up with TRBD1. The germline gives CDR1 MNHEY, CDR2 SMNVEV (reference sequence). The V segment lost 0 bases and the J segment 5 bases; nucleotides outside the gene matches: 7. The CDR3 extends over 16 amino acids. The CDR3 loop reads CASSLSPGQGLYGYTF. The CDR3 DNA follows: TGTGCCAGCAGTTTATCTCCGGGACAGGGTTTATATGGCTACACCTTC.

The chain couples TRBV11-3 to TRBJ2-2, with D unclear. Germline CDR1 reads SGHNT; CDR2 reads YENEEA. This CDR3 spans 14 amino acids. V was clipped by 0 bases and J by 6 bases, with 8 bases between them. In DNA, the CDR3 is TGTGCCAGCAGCTTAGACACATTGGCCGGGGAGCTGTTTTTT. Its translation: CASSLDTLAGELFF.

The chain is built from TRBV19 and TRBJ1-4; 8 bases are a match to TRBD1. The germline V gene has CDR1 LNHDA and CDR2 SQIVND (reference sequence). The CDR3 runs to 17 residues. V gave up 4 bases and J gave up 0 bases; unmatched junction bases: 7. The CDR3 loop is CASSNRGRGATNEKLFF. The CDR3 DNA sequence: TGTGCCAGTAGTAACAGGGGGAGGGGTGCAACTAATGAAAAACTGTTTTTT. Using reference TRBV19 and TRBJ1-4 for the parts outside the CDR3, the full variable domain is DGGITQSPKYLFRKEGQNVTLSCEQNLNHDAMYWYRQDPGQGLRLIYYSQIVNDFQKGDIAEGYSVSREKKESFPLTVTSAQKNPTAFYLCASSNRGRGATNEKLFFGSGTQLSVL.

This chain links TRBV18 with TRBJ1-2; TRBD1 agrees at 8 bases. Germline CDR1 reads KGHSH; CDR2 reads LQKENI. The length of the CDR3 is 14 residues. Trimming at V came to 2 bases and at J to 5 bases, leaving 4 bases not matched to a gene. The CDR3 region is CASSPTGGGYGYTF. DNA of the CDR3: TGTGCCAGCTCACCAACAGGGGGAGGATATGGCTACACCTTC.